Listed below are T cell receptor beta chains from one sample, sequenced in a study of blood T cells in healthy people across ages. Using its own MiXCR run on the 5' RACE reads, TCRdb lists one record per CDR3 protein. This repertoire shows about 840,000 distinct CDR3 sequences, approximately 32% found once; its top ten account for about 10%. In addition, the sample was reused for a study of T cells of mothers and their children.

Sequencing was performed on blood. The receptors originated from a middle-aged woman in good health. The CDR3 runs from the conserved cysteine through the conserved F or W. Fields, in order: V gene, D gene, CDR3 protein. D genes are given only for firm matches.

>TRBV20-1|.
CSANKNGVVRVNEQFF
>TRBV5-1|.
CASSLEGDTQYF
>TRBV5-1|.
CASSLHRDSFNYGYTF
>TRBV30|.
CAWDRKNTEAFF
>TRBV20-1|.
CSAEPGRSGNQPQHF
>TRBV19|TRBD1
CASKTGQGRTGELFF
>TRBV7-6|.
CASSGRLGGSSYNEQFF
>TRBV5-1|TRBD2
CASSSEPSGLYNEQFF
>TRBV12-3/TRBV12-4|.
CASSTPYAEQFF
>TRBV30|.
CAWARINYGYTF
>TRBV5-1|.
CASSLAQGREGYTF
>TRBV15|.
CATSRDNGGGVQFF
>TRBV28|.
CANSPRPYEQYF
>TRBV6-6|.
CASSFGLYSYNEQFF
>TRBV7-8|TRBD1
CASSRRTGGNDKRFF
>TRBV29-1|.
CSVVDVPVNIQYF
>TRBV7-2|.
CASSLRDERNYEQYF
>TRBV29-1|.
CSVEGMEGNERYF
>TRBV3-1|TRBD1
CASSQEGTGEVEQFF
>TRBV7-2|.
CASSSGAETQYF
>TRBV30|.
CAWSAVQGRGHTF
>TRBV12-3/TRBV12-4|TRBD1
CASSYGTGTQETQYF
>TRBV7-2|TRBD1
CASSSTGARSPLHF
>TRBV5-6|.
CASPRGRGTPDTQYF
>TRBV30|TRBD1
CAWSWDSSYEQYF
>TRBV2|.
CASSDAGGGNIQYF
>TRBV11-2|.
CASSTSGEAFF